This TCR beta chain is from a study of PD-L1 blockade in urothelial cancer. Study at large: Patients commenced intravenous atezolizumab, 1,200 mg every 3 weeks, in 2014.

This clone was counted between two and nine times. Assay used: immunoSEQ multiplex PCR; TCRdb lists only in-frame clones, some missing. The sample lists roughly 32,000 clones; around 84% were seen once. The study enrolled patients with locally advanced or metastatic urothelial carcinoma. J lost 9 bases, V lost 10 bases, and 5 bases had no gene match. Germline CDR1 and CDR2: WSHSY and SAAADI. This CDR3 comprises 13 residues. This sequence was found in a man aged 60-69 years with urothelial cancer. The material was PBMCs, obtained around atezolizumab (anti-PD-L1) treatment. The rearrangement links TRBV10-2 to TRBJ2-1; the match to TRBD2 covers 14 bases. CDR3 sequence reads: CATRLAGGAEQFF. CDR3 sequence (DNA): TGCGCCACCAGACTAGCGGGAGGGGCTGAGCAGTTCTTC.